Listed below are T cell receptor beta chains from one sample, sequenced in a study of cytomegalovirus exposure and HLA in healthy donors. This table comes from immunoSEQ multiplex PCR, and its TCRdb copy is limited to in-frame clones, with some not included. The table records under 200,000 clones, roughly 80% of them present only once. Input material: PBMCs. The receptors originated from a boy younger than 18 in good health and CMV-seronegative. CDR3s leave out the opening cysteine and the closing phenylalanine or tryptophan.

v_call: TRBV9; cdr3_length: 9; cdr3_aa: ASSGGDEQF
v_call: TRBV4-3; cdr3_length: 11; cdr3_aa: ASSQDRGGRLF
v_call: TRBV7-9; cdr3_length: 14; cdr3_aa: SIQVGQGVDQETQY
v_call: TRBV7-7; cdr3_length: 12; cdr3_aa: ASSLATTSNEQF
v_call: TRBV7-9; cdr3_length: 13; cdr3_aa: ASQLEQGLITEAF
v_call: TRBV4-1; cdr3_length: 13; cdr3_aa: ASSHLAGGAYEQY
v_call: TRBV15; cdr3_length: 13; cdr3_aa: ATSTDRGGANVLT
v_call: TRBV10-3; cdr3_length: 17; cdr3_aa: AISEKDSQFFSGANVLT
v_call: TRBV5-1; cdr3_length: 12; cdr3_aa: ASYKDSQSYEQY
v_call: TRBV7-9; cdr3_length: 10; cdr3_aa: ASSLQGAGYT